Following are 27 T cell receptor beta chains from one sample sequenced in a study of regulatory T cells in long-lasting Graves disease. To make TCR beta libraries, researchers used iRepertoire HTBI primers and Arm-PCR of CDR3 regions. TCRdb itself ran the multiplex PCR reads through MiXCR, one entry per CDR3 protein. Of around 510,000 distinct CDR3 sequences listed, 20% are singletons. Sample time point: persistent/refractory GD, antithyroid drugs over 5 years with positive TRAb. PBMC RNA served as the TCR library source. This specimen consisted of peripheral blood mononuclear cells (PBMCs), obtained when the disease was refractory, from a patient treated with antithyroid drugs. The receptors derive from a female donor with Graves disease.

The rearrangement links TRBV30 to TRBJ1-5, with TRBD1 matching over 8 bases. This CDR3 contains 12 residues. V lost 5 bases, J lost 4 bases, and 1 base stayed unmatched. From germline, CDR1 is GTSNPN and CDR2 SVGIG (reference sequence). For the CDR3, the DNA is TGTGCCTGGGACAGGGGAAATCAGCCCCAGCATTTT. This gives the protein CAWDRGNQPQHF.

Many counts were recorded for this clonotype. This chain links TRBV3-1 with TRBJ2-7, with D possibly being TRBD2 (5 bases). V gave up 5 bases and J gave up 5 bases, with 16 bases separating them. Germline lookup yields CDR1 LGHDT and CDR2 YNNKEL (reference sequence). CDR3 length equals 14 residues. CDR3 bases: TGTGCCAGCAGCACGAGGGTTTTTGGCCACGAGCAGTACTTC. It specifies CASSTRVFGHEQYF.

This clonotype was seen more than once but under ten times. The chain uses TRBV15 and TRBJ2-2, with 12 nucleotides matching TRBD2. CDR1 LNHNV and CDR2 YYDKDF come from the germline V gene (reference sequence). The trim removed 5 bases at V and 8 bases at J, leaving 9 bases unmatched. The CDR3 is 16 residues long. The DNA for the CDR3 is TGTGCCACCAGCTCCCGACTAGCGGGAGTACCGGGGGAGCTGTTTTTT. This gives the protein CATSSRLAGVPGELFF. Variable domain in full (rest from reference TRBV15 and TRBJ2-2): DAMVIQNPRYQVTQFGKPVTLSCSQTLNHNVMYWYQQKSSQAPKLLFHYYDKDFNNEADTPDNFQSRRPNTSFCFLDIRSPGLGDTAMYLCATSSRLAGVPGELFFGEGSRLTVL.

The chain couples TRBV6-1 to TRBJ2-7, with TRBD2 as a possible D gene (6 bases). The V and J ends lost 8 bases and 5 bases respectively, with 16 bases between them. Germline V gene lookup returns CDR1 MNHNS and CDR2 SASEGT. The length of the CDR3 is 13 residues. The CDR3: CASWEDPRNEQYF. In DNA form, the CDR3 reads TGTGCCAGCTGGGAGGACCCCCGAAACGAGCAGTACTTC.

Ten or more counts support this clonotype. The chain couples TRBV6-1 to TRBJ2-2, with a possible D match to TRBD1 (6 bases). The germline V and J ends were trimmed by 5 bases and 7 bases, with 17 bases remaining between them. Germline CDR1 and CDR2: MNHNS and SASEGT. The CDR3 is 15 amino acids. CDR3 sequence: CASSPLRGSDGELFF. In nucleotides, the CDR3 is TGTGCCAGCAGTCCCCTCAGGGGCTCTGACGGGGAGCTGTTTTTT.

This chain joins TRBV27 and TRBJ2-2, with 8 bases lining up with TRBD2. Unmatched junction bases numbered 9, after V lost 0 bases and J lost 3 bases. The CDR3 is made up of 18 amino acids. The germline V gene has CDR1 MNHEY and CDR2 SMNVEV (reference sequence). The CDR3 loop reads CASSLSIGLAGDTGELFF. DNA for the CDR3: TGTGCCAGCAGTTTATCGATAGGGCTAGCGGGCGACACCGGGGAGCTGTTTTTT.

This clonotype occurred many times. V is TRBV30 and J is TRBJ2-7; TRBD1 matches at 9 bases. V shed 5 bases, J shed 2 bases, and the junction held 4 bases outside the gene matches. CDR1 and CDR2 from the germline V gene are GTSNPN and SVGIG (reference sequence). The length of the CDR3 is 13 residues. DNA for the CDR3: TGTGCCTGGGGGACAGGGAACACCTACGAGCAGTACTTC. Its translation: CAWGTGNTYEQYF.

This sequence joins TRBV12-3 or TRBV12-4 and TRBJ2-1; possible D gene TRBD2, 6 bases. CDR3 length: 12 amino acids. V lost 4 bases, J lost 15 bases, and 16 bases lay in between. The CDR3 DNA follows: TGTGCCAGCAGTTCCTCAACCGGGGGTGCGTTCTTC. This gives the protein CASSSSTGGAFF.

This clonotype was seen a handful of times. The V gene is TRBV5-1, the J gene TRBJ2-7, with D perhaps being TRBD1 or TRBD2 (5 bases each). The V end lost 4 bases, the J end lost 7 bases, and 21 bases lay between the germline ends. In germline, CDR1 is SGHRS, CDR2 YFSETQ. This CDR3 contains 15 residues. The CDR3 DNA follows: TGCGCCAGCAGCCTCGGGGACGGTCCCCTGGAGGAGCAGTACTTC. It codes for CASSLGDGPLEEQYF.

The chain employs TRBV13 and TRBJ2-4, with D maybe TRBD2 (6 bases). Germline V gene sequence: CDR1 PRHDT, CDR2 FYEKMQ (reference sequence). Trimming pared 1 base from V and 11 bases from J, leaving 6 bases between. This CDR3 is built from 11 residues. The CDR3 region has the DNA TGTGCCAGCAGCTTAGAGCGGGTTCAGTACTTC. Translation gives CASSLERVQYF.

At least ten counts were recorded for this clonotype. The chain recombines TRBV12-3 or TRBV12-4 with TRBJ1-2, with D maybe TRBD1 (6 bases). Trimming took 6 bases from V and 7 from J, leaving 9 bases between them. There are 11 residues in the CDR3. CDR3 nucleotides: TGTGCCAGCAGGGGACAATCTGGCTACACCTTC. Amino acids: CASRGQSGYTF.

Note on this clonotype: A much bigger clone sits one base away, suggesting this may be a read error. This sequence joins TRBV7-2 and TRBJ1-5; possible D gene TRBD1, 5 bases. This CDR3 region has 15 residues. The V gene's germline CDR1 is SGHTA and CDR2 FQGNSA. DNA of the CDR3: TGTGCCTGCAGCTCCGGGGCCTCCATCAATCAGCCCCAGCATTTT. It translates to CACSSGASINQPQHF.

This clonotype was seen repeatedly, ten times or more. The chain joins TRBV10-3 to TRBJ2-7; 7 bases are a match to TRBD2. Germline lookup yields CDR1 ENHRY and CDR2 SYGVKD. V gave up 7 bases and J gave up 4 bases; unmatched junction bases: 10. The CDR3 totals 14 residues. The CDR3, as DNA: TGTGCCATCACCGAGGACGAGGGAGGGTACGAGCAGTACTTC. It specifies CAITEDEGGYEQYF.

Many counts were recorded for this clonotype. The chain has TRBV5-1 and TRBJ1-1; TRBD1 might be the D (6 bases). CDR1 is SGHRS, CDR2 YFSETQ, per germline. V was trimmed by 3 bases and J by 8 bases, leaving 17 bases between them. The CDR3 consists of 14 residues. The DNA for the CDR3 is TGCGCCAGCAGCTCCACATACAGGGAAACCGAAGCTTTCTTT. Amino acid sequence: CASSSTYRETEAFF.

This clonotype was counted only a few times. This rearrangement joins TRBV6-1 to TRBJ1-1; no clear D. The CDR3 consists of 11 residues. V shed 7 bases and J shed 11 bases, with 14 bases lying between them. Germline lookup yields CDR1 MNHNS and CDR2 SASEGT. CDR3 in amino acids: CASTSTGEAFF. The CDR3 region has the DNA TGTGCCAGCACCTCGACTGGGGAGGCTTTCTTT.

This clonotype was picked up many times. The chain links TRBV7-9 to TRBJ2-7; 11 bases align to TRBD2. The V segment lost 4 bases and the J segment 5 bases; nucleotides outside the gene matches: 4. Looked up from germline, CDR1 is SEHNR and CDR2 is FQNEAQ (reference sequence). This CDR3 contains 14 residues. Here the CDR3 reads CASSSGLAGNEQYF. DNA of the CDR3: TGTGCCAGCAGCTCAGGACTAGCGGGCAACGAGCAGTACTTC. Full variable domain (rest looked up from reference TRBV7-9 and TRBJ2-7): DTGVSQNPRHKITKRGQNVTFRCDPISEHNRLYWYRQTLGQGPEFLTYFQNEAQLEKSRLLSDRFSAERPKGSFSTLEIQRTEQGDSAMYLCASSSGLAGNEQYFGPGTRLTVT.

Here the CDR3 DNA reads TGTGCCAGCGGATCCCTCGGGGGGACCGAGCAGTACTTC. Translating gives CASGSLGGTEQYF. This chain joins TRBV27 and TRBJ2-7; 7 nucleotides align to TRBD2. V trimming: 8 bases; J trimming: 6 bases; junction bases outside the gene matches: 10. Germline V gene sequence: CDR1 MNHEY, CDR2 SMNVEV (reference sequence). CDR3 length equals 13 residues.

J is TRBJ1-1 and V is TRBV30; D is uncertain. This CDR3 spans 11 amino acids. Per germline, CDR1 GTSNPN and CDR2 SVGIG (reference sequence). V dropped 0 bases and J dropped 10 bases, with 9 bases sitting between them. CDR3 sequence (DNA): TGTGCCTGGAGTGTAAATGCGGGAGCTTTCTTT. This translates into CAWSVNAGAFF.

This clonotype was seen a handful of times. The rearrangement links TRBV4-1 to TRBJ1-2; TRBD1 matches 7 bases. Germline trimming cut 2 bases from V and 4 bases from J; bases unmatched to any gene: 4. CDR1 is MGHRA and CDR2 is YSYEKL in the germline V gene. The CDR3 contains 14 residues. CDR3: CASSQPGQPYGYTF. The CDR3 nucleotides read TGCGCCAGCAGCCAACCGGGACAGCCCTATGGCTACACCTTC.

This clonotype was seen ten or more times. The V call is TRBV7-2, the J call TRBJ1-2; D is unclear. V was pared by 5 bases and J by 4 bases, with 14 bases between. CDR3 length equals 14 residues. Germline-derived CDR1 and CDR2 are SGHTA and FQGNSA. CDR3 region: CASSPLWVAYGYTF. CDR3 DNA sequence: TGTGCCAGCAGCCCCCTCTGGGTGGCCTATGGCTACACCTTC. The full variable domain, with the rest looked up from reference TRBV7-2 and TRBJ1-2, is GAGVSQSPSNKVTEKGKDVELRCDPISGHTALYWYRQSLGQGLEFLIYFQGNSAPDKSGLPSDRFSAERTGGSVSTLTIQRTQQEDSAVYLCASSPLWVAYGYTFGSGTRLTVV.

This clonotype was counted at least ten times. The rearrangement uses TRBV28 and TRBJ2-1; 9 bases agree with TRBD2. Germline V gene lookup returns CDR1 MDHEN and CDR2 SYDVKM. This CDR3 spans 15 amino acids. V trimming: 8 bases; J trimming: 3 bases; junction bases outside the gene matches: 8. In DNA, the CDR3 is TGTGCCAGCCAAGCGGGGGGATTGAGCTACAATGAGCAGTTCTTC. Amino acids: CASQAGGLSYNEQFF.

The rearrangement joins TRBV7-6 to TRBJ1-6; D gene ambiguous. This CDR3 is 15 amino acids long. Deletions cut 3 bases from V and 0 bases from J, with 6 bases between. From germline, CDR1 is SGHVS and CDR2 FNYEAQ. The CDR3 DNA sequence: TGTGCCAGCAGCTTCCAGAGCTCCTATAATTCACCCCTCCACTTT. This gives the protein CASSFQSSYNSPLHF.

This clonotype showed up many times. J is TRBJ1-2 and V is TRBV20-1; no firm D call. V lost 3 bases and J lost 3, with 8 bases in between. The germline gives CDR1 DFQATT, CDR2 SNEGSKA (reference sequence). There are 12 residues in the CDR3. CDR3 nucleotide sequence: TGCAGTGCTAGGCTGAATTACTATGGCTACACCTTC. Translated: CSARLNYYGYTF.

This clonotype has just a few counts. The chain joins TRBV4-1 to TRBJ1-1; D gene unclear. The ends were cut back, 3 bases at V and 2 bases at J, with 10 bases in the middle. This CDR3 comprises 14 residues. Germline V gene sequence: CDR1 MGHRA, CDR2 YSYEKL. As DNA, the CDR3 is TGCGCCAGCAGCCATTATATGGGCAACACTGAAGCTTTCTTT. It is translated as CASSHYMGNTEAFF.

This clonotype occurred a few times. The genes are TRBV5-1 and TRBJ1-1; D possibly corresponds to TRBD1 (6 bases). Trimming cost V 4 bases and J 5 bases, with 18 bases left between them. This CDR3 spans 15 amino acids. Germline V gene data show CDR1 as SGHRS and CDR2 as YFSETQ. The CDR3 DNA follows: TGCGCCAGCAGCCACGGCTACAGGGTAGGAACTGAAGCTTTCTTT. Its translation is CASSHGYRVGTEAFF. The full variable domain, its missing parts supplied by reference TRBV5-1 and TRBJ1-1, is KAGVTQTPRYLIKTRGQQVTLSCSPISGHRSVSWYQQTPGQGLQFLFEYFSETQRNKGNFPGRFSGRQFSNSRSEMNVSTLELGDSALYLCASSHGYRVGTEAFFGQGTRLTVV.

The chain links TRBV4-3 to TRBJ2-7; D gene ambiguous. Germline V CDR1 and CDR2: LGHNA, YSLEER. With 4 bases removed from V and 7 bases from J, the gap between germline ends came to 14 bases. The CDR3 runs 13 residues. The CDR3 protein is CASSRLLAAEQYF. CDR3 in DNA: TGCGCCAGCAGCCGCCTGCTGGCGGCTGAGCAGTACTTC.

This clonotype occurred many times. The CDR3 coding sequence is TGTGCCAGCAGTTACAGGGGTGTTTGGGAGTATTCCGCGAACACCGGGGAGCTGTTTTTT. Translated, it gives CASSYRGVWEYSANTGELFF. The chain carries TRBV6-5 and TRBJ2-2; D is possibly TRBD1 or TRBD2 (5 bases each). This CDR3 contains 20 residues. V was pared by 2 bases and J by 0 bases, with 22 bases between. Germline assignment: CDR1 MNHEY and CDR2 SVGAGI.